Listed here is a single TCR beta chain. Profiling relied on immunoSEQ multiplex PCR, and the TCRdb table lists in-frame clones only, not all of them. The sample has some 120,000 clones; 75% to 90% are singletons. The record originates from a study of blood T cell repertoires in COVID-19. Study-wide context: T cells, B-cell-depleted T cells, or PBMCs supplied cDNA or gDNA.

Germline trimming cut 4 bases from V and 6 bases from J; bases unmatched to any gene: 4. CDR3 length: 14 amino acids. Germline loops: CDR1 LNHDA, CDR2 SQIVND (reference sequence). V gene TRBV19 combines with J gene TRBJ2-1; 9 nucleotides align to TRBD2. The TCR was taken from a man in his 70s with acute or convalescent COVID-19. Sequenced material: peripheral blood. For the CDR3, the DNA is TGTGCCAGTAGTAGCGGGGGGGCCCCCAATGAGCAGTTCTTC. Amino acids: CASSSGGAPNEQFF.